Described below is a single T cell receptor beta chain sequence and its context. Many counts were recorded for this clonotype. Its antigen is unknown. No base qualities exist here, and no much larger clone lies one base off it. Trimming takes 3 bases from V and 4 bases from J, and the germline ends sit 13 bases apart. The CDR3 covers 14 residues, taking in both the cysteine and the phenylalanine. The kept DNA is CDR3 alone, 42 bases in frame from the first base. These data originate in a study of Graves' ophthalmopathy and Graves' hyperthyroidism (dated 2018 in TCRdb). Regarding the research as a whole: Peripheral blood was collected at initial diagnosis, before any treatment. To tell Graves' ophthalmopathy apart from Graves' hyperthyroidism, and to predict which patients would progress to ophthalmopathy, the study relied on TCR beta repertoire signatures. In total, around 130 blood samples were TCR-sequenced: 43 ophthalmopathy, under 85 hyperthyroidism and roughly 17 hyperthyroidism-to-ophthalmopathy patients. To explore V-J signatures that separate ophthalmopathy from hyperthyroidism, a discovery set of about a hundred patients was enrolled, consisting of about 43 with ophthalmopathy and around 60 with stable hyperthyroidism. For independent validation, a separate cohort was made up of roughly 19 hyperthyroidism patients plus 17 patients who later progressed from hyperthyroidism to ophthalmopathy. In about six hyperthyroidism patients, the T-cell repertoires found in thyroid tissue were compared with those found in blood. Following sample collection, hyperthyroidism patients were given methimazole at a starting dose of 30 mg daily, and ophthalmopathy patients were given high-dose intravenous methylprednisolone.

The study at large found these results: Ophthalmopathy was separated from stable hyperthyroidism by the 13-signature model with about 85% sensitivity and just under 84% specificity in cross-validation and with 80%/75% in the test set. In validation, the model predicted ophthalmopathy progression with less than 71% sensitivity and 72.22% specificity; more than ten predicted patients were CT-confirmed with GO in a median of about 6.2 months. Most of the expanded thyroid clonotypes with a frequency above 0.001 were also detected in blood, and it was suggested that the thyroid immune response may be reflected by blood repertoires. No statistical method was used to predetermine the sample size, and group allocation was not hidden from the investigators.

Ophthalmopathy patients were characterized by moderately to severely active disease, a Clinical Activity Score of at least 3, a NOSPECS grade of at least 4, and a disease duration under 3 months. Anyone with other autoimmune diseases, uncontrolled infections, pregnancy or lactation was excluded from the study. Clinical symptoms, serum thyroxine, TRAb, thyroid ultrasound and orbital computed tomography formed the basis of the diagnosis. Using Ficoll-Paque density gradient centrifugation, PBMCs were isolated from about 10 ml of fresh peripheral blood. Trizol reagent was used to extract the total RNA, and its quality was then checked on an Agilent 2100 Bioanalyzer. TCR beta CDR3 regions were amplified from RNA transcripts for repertoire sequencing. A first-round RT-PCR used HTBI primers with the Qiagen OneStep RT-PCR kit, followed by a second-round multiplex PCR, size selection and purification. The libraries underwent paired-end sequencing with 100 bp reads on an Illumina HiSeq2000. Per the authors' processing: SOAPnuke was used to process the reads, removing any read that contained adapters or uncalled bases, had a mean Phred below 15, or lacked an exact match to the constant primer or identifier. COPE v1.2.5 was used to merge high-quality paired reads. Unique nucleotide sequences were defined as clonotypes and aligned to IMGT TRB V, D and J references using MiTCR v1.1. The analysis was limited to V-J combinations with a frequency above 0.0001, which together covered approximately 99% of repertoires. For each V-J combination, a TCR clonal expansion and chaos score was defined as the ratio of F50 clonal expansion to chaos observed in the TCRdist matrix. Welch's t-statistics and random forest were used to narrow the features down to 13 V-J combinations, which were then fed into a naive Bayes classifier. The similarity between thyroid and blood repertoires was quantified using the Morisita-Horn index. Using fastp at Q25 and MiXCR, TCRdb reprocessed the public reads and kept productive beta chains. Records with the same CDR3 protein are collapsed into one entry carrying the most frequent genes and DNA. TCRdb's processing, not the authors' own work, is the source of the V and J calls. In all, the sample holds a few hundred thousand distinct CDR3 sequences, and roughly 17% of those were seen once. The leading ten clones occupy about 12% of the sample.

The source material was peripheral blood. The chain joins TRBV12-3 or TRBV12-4 to TRBJ2-7, with the D segment identity uncertain. This clonotype was sampled from an adult man with Graves' ophthalmopathy. The CDR3: CASSLGQELYEQYF. The nucleotide sequence is given as TGTGCCAGCAGTTTGGGCCAAGAATTGTACGAGCAGTACTTC.